These T cell receptor beta chains were read from a single sample in a study of blood T cells in healthy people across ages. In TCRdb, the 5' RACE reads were re-called with MiXCR into one record per CDR3 protein. The sample shows nearly 800,000 distinct CDR3 sequences, about 56% of them seen only once. Material: blood. These receptors were collected from a man aged 40-49 years in good health. The CDR3 runs from the conserved cysteine through the conserved F or W. Each record gives: D gene, clone size, V gene, J gene, CDR3 protein, CDR3 DNA. A D gene is named only where the DNA matches it firmly. Not all rows give a size; the values are once, few, many and, for expanded clones, a class.

d_gene: .; abundance: few; v_gene: TRBV4-1; j_gene: TRBJ2-7; CDR3aa: CASSPKVQASYEQYF; CDR3nt: TGCGCCAGCAGCCCCAAAGTACAGGCCTCCTACGAGCAGTACTTC
d_gene: .; abundance: .; v_gene: TRBV24-1; j_gene: TRBJ2-1; CDR3aa: CATSDRIVGLYNEQFF; CDR3nt: TGTGCCACCAGTGACCGAATAGTCGGACTCTACAATGAGCAGTTCTTC
d_gene: .; abundance: many; v_gene: TRBV28; j_gene: TRBJ2-3; CDR3aa: CASSPSGWSWSQYF; CDR3nt: TGTGCCAGCAGTCCCTCCGGATGGTCCTGGTCGCAGTATTTT
d_gene: .; abundance: .; v_gene: TRBV11-3; j_gene: TRBJ2-7; CDR3aa: CASSPGRATTYEQYF; CDR3nt: TGTGCCAGCAGCCCGGGCAGGGCCACCACCTACGAGCAGTACTTC
d_gene: TRBD1; abundance: .; v_gene: TRBV5-6; j_gene: TRBJ2-2; CDR3aa: CASSFGDRGPNTGELFF; CDR3nt: TGTGCCAGCAGCTTCGGGGACAGGGGACCGAACACCGGGGAGCTGTTTTTT
d_gene: TRBD2; abundance: once; v_gene: TRBV27; j_gene: TRBJ2-7; CDR3aa: CASKRGTSGTAKTYEQYF; CDR3nt: TGTGCCAGCAAAAGGGGGACTAGCGGGACCGCAAAAACCTACGAGCAGTACTTC
d_gene: .; abundance: .; v_gene: TRBV15; j_gene: TRBJ2-1; CDR3aa: CATSRDFNEQFF; CDR3nt: TGTGCCACCAGCAGAGATTTCAATGAGCAGTTCTTC
d_gene: .; abundance: .; v_gene: TRBV6-1; j_gene: TRBJ2-3; CDR3aa: CASSEPRVTDTQYF; CDR3nt: TGTGCCAGCAGTGAACCCCGGGTCACAGATACGCAGTATTTT
d_gene: .; abundance: few; v_gene: TRBV24-1; j_gene: TRBJ1-2; CDR3aa: CATSPGGNYGYTF; CDR3nt: TGTGCCACCAGTCCAGGCGGCAACTATGGCTACACCTTC
d_gene: .; abundance: .; v_gene: TRBV12-3/TRBV12-4; j_gene: TRBJ2-7; CDR3aa: CASSRINHEQYF; CDR3nt: TGTGCCAGCAGCCGTATTAACCACGAGCAGTACTTC
d_gene: .; abundance: .; v_gene: TRBV6-6; j_gene: TRBJ2-5; CDR3aa: CASVSAGPDTETQYF; CDR3nt: TGTGCCAGCGTATCTGCGGGACCCGACACGGAGACCCAGTACTTC
d_gene: TRBD1; abundance: once; v_gene: TRBV5-1; j_gene: TRBJ1-4; CDR3aa: CASRPGQGDEKLFF; CDR3nt: TGCGCCAGCAGACCCGGACAGGGTGATGAAAAACTGTTTTTT
d_gene: .; abundance: few; v_gene: TRBV24-1; j_gene: TRBJ2-7; CDR3aa: CATRRSTSRNEQYF; CDR3nt: TGTGCCACCCGGAGGAGCACCTCCAGAAACGAGCAGTACTTC
d_gene: .; abundance: .; v_gene: TRBV20-1; j_gene: TRBJ2-7; CDR3aa: CSARTLGPFHEQYF; CDR3nt: TGCAGTGCGCGTACGCTGGGACCGTTTCACGAGCAGTACTTC
d_gene: .; abundance: .; v_gene: TRBV11-3; j_gene: TRBJ2-4; CDR3aa: CASSLEVGNIQYF; CDR3nt: TGTGCCAGCAGCTTAGAGGTGGGAAACATTCAGTACTTC
d_gene: .; abundance: once; v_gene: TRBV4-1; j_gene: TRBJ1-1; CDR3aa: CASSQGSWGGPEAFF; CDR3nt: TGCGCCAGCAGCCAAGGGTCTTGGGGGGGCCCTGAAGCTTTCTTT
d_gene: .; abundance: .; v_gene: TRBV19; j_gene: TRBJ1-2; CDR3aa: CASSPRTAAGYGYTF; CDR3nt: TGTGCCAGTAGTCCTCGGACGGCTGCGGGTTATGGCTACACCTTC
d_gene: TRBD1; abundance: .; v_gene: TRBV29-1; j_gene: TRBJ2-3; CDR3aa: CSVRIQGLTDTQYF; CDR3nt: TGCAGCGTTCGGATACAGGGGTTGACAGATACGCAGTATTTT
d_gene: .; abundance: .; v_gene: TRBV5-1; j_gene: TRBJ1-2; CDR3aa: CASSLESGNYGYTF; CDR3nt: TGCGCCAGCAGCTTGGAATCCGGGAACTATGGCTACACCTTC
d_gene: TRBD2; abundance: .; v_gene: TRBV6-6; j_gene: TRBJ2-2; CDR3aa: CASRQLAVTGELFF; CDR3nt: TGTGCCAGCAGACAACTAGCGGTTACCGGGGAGCTGTTTTTT
d_gene: .; abundance: few; v_gene: TRBV29-1; j_gene: TRBJ1-2; CDR3aa: CSVEKGDNYGYTF; CDR3nt: TGCAGCGTCGAGAAGGGGGACAACTATGGCTACACCTTC
d_gene: .; abundance: .; v_gene: TRBV24-1; j_gene: TRBJ2-7; CDR3aa: CATSDEGREQYF; CDR3nt: TGTGCCACCAGTGATGAGGGGCGCGAGCAGTACTTC
d_gene: TRBD2; abundance: once; v_gene: TRBV14; j_gene: TRBJ2-7; CDR3aa: CASSQEEGLAFYEQYF; CDR3nt: TGTGCCAGCAGCCAAGAAGAGGGACTAGCTTTTTACGAGCAGTACTTC
d_gene: .; abundance: .; v_gene: TRBV20-1; j_gene: TRBJ1-5; CDR3aa: CSASYGVNQPQHF; CDR3nt: TGCAGTGCTAGTTACGGAGTTAATCAGCCCCAGCATTTT
d_gene: .; abundance: .; v_gene: TRBV24-1; j_gene: TRBJ2-1; CDR3aa: CATSDPAFLGQFF; CDR3nt: TGTGCCACCAGTGACCCCGCGTTCCTAGGGCAGTTCTTC
d_gene: .; abundance: .; v_gene: TRBV12-3/TRBV12-4; j_gene: TRBJ1-2; CDR3aa: CASSSSGIAAYGYTF; CDR3nt: TGTGCCAGCAGTTCTTCAGGGATTGCGGCCTATGGCTACACCTTC
d_gene: TRBD1; abundance: .; v_gene: TRBV18; j_gene: TRBJ1-2; CDR3aa: CASSPRGTGPYGYTF; CDR3nt: TGTGCCAGCTCACCACGCGGGACAGGACCCTATGGCTACACCTTC
d_gene: TRBD1; abundance: few; v_gene: TRBV29-1; j_gene: TRBJ2-3; CDR3aa: CSAKQGAGDTQYF; CDR3nt: TGCAGCGCAAAGCAGGGGGCCGGAGATACGCAGTATTTT
d_gene: .; abundance: .; v_gene: TRBV10-3; j_gene: TRBJ2-7; CDR3aa: CAISDTGSYEQYF; CDR3nt: TGTGCCATCAGTGATACGGGCTCCTACGAGCAGTACTTC
d_gene: TRBD2; abundance: .; v_gene: TRBV7-9; j_gene: TRBJ2-5; CDR3aa: CASSPSGGDPGSGGQETQYF; CDR3nt: TGTGCCAGCAGCCCCAGCGGGGGGGACCCCGGCAGCGGGGGCCAAGAGACCCAGTACTTC